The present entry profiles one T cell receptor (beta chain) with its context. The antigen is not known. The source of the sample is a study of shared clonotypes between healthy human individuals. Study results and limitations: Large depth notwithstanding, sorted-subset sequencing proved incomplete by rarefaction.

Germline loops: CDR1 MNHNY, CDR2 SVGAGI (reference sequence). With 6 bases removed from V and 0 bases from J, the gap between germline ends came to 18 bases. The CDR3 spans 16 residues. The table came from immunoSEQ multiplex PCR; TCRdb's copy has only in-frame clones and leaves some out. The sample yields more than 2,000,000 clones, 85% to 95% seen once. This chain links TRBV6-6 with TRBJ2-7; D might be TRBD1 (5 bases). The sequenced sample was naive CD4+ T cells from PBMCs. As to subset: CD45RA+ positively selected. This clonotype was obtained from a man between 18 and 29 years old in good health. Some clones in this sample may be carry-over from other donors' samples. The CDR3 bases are TGTGCCAGCAGCATAACAGGTACCGTAAGCTCCTACGAGCAGTACTTC. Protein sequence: CASSITGTVSSYEQYF.